The 17 T cell receptor beta chains below all came from one sample that was sequenced in a study of T-cell reconstitution after alpha-beta-depleted transplantation in children. Unique molecular identifiers were used in preparing the TCRbeta library. TCRdb re-derived calls from the PCR reads in MiXCR, one entry per CDR3 protein. The sample has hundreds of thousands of distinct CDR3 sequences, around 13% seen once. The sample in question was PBMCs, obtained before TCRalphabeta/CD19-depleted stem cell transplant. The receptors shown here come from a girl aged 2-10 years with congenital amegakaryocytic thrombocytopenia, due to receive a stem cell transplant.

This chain joins TRBV4-2 and TRBJ2-7, with 9 nucleotides matching TRBD2. Germline CDR1 reads LGHNA; CDR2 reads YNFKEQ. This CDR3 has 15 amino acids. The trim removed 1 base at V and 4 bases at J, leaving 5 bases unmatched. The CDR3 DNA reads TGTGCCAGCAGCCAAGGGGTAGCGGGAGTATACGAGCAGTACTTC. Its translation is CASSQGVAGVYEQYF.

This clonotype has a count of ten or more. The chain joins TRBV5-1 to TRBJ1-4; D gene unclear. Trimming took off 1 base at V and 4 bases at J, with 8 bases between the two ends. Germline V gene lookup returns CDR1 SGHRS and CDR2 YFSETQ. CDR3 length: 14 amino acids. CDR3 DNA sequence: TGCGCCAGCAGCTTGTCCAGAAATAATGAAAAACTGTTTTTT. Amino acid sequence: CASSLSRNNEKLFF.

The J gene is TRBJ1-1, the V gene TRBV7-9; TRBD1 matches at 7 bases. Germline trimming cut 0 bases from V and 8 bases from J; bases unmatched to any gene: 0. This CDR3 spans 12 amino acids. Germline CDR1 SEHNR, CDR2 FQNEAQ (reference sequence). CDR3 coding DNA: TGTGCCAGCAGCTTAGCGGACAGGGAAGCTTTCTTT. Translated, it gives CASSLADREAFF.

V is TRBV20-1 and J is TRBJ1-5; D may be TRBD1 (5 bases). CDR1 is DFQATT and CDR2 is SNEGSKA in the germline V gene (reference sequence). The CDR3 is 16 amino acids. Trimming removed 6 bases from V and 0 bases from J, with 18 bases in between. The CDR3 nucleotides read TGCAGTGCAAATGGGGGTTTCGCTGATAGCAATCAGCCCCAGCATTTT. It encodes CSANGGFADSNQPQHF.

In its sample, this clonotype was seen a few times. This chain connects TRBV12-5 to TRBJ2-7; D is possibly TRBD1 (6 bases). Germline CDR1 reads LGHNT; CDR2 reads FRNRAP. The CDR3 is made up of 12 amino acids. The V end lost 9 bases, the J end lost 4 bases, and 13 bases lay between the germline ends. Here the CDR3 DNA reads TGTGCTAGCCAGCAGGGGAGTTACGAGCAGTACTTC. Translated: CASQQGSYEQYF.

The chain employs TRBV7-3 and TRBJ2-1, with D perhaps TRBD1 (6 bases). This CDR3 contains 18 residues. The V end lost 5 bases, the J end lost 4 bases, and 24 bases lay between the germline ends. The V gene's germline CDR1 is SGHTA and CDR2 FQGTGA. The CDR3 here is CASSKPGQYAEGYNEQFF. Here the CDR3 DNA reads TGTGCCAGCAGCAAACCTGGACAGTACGCCGAGGGGTACAATGAGCAGTTCTTC. The full variable domain, its missing parts supplied by reference TRBV7-3 and TRBJ2-1, is GAGVSQTPSNKVTEKGKYVELRCDPISGHTALYWYRQSLGQGPEFLIYFQGTGAADDSGLPNDRFFAVRPEGSVSTLKIQRTERGDSAVYLCASSKPGQYAEGYNEQFFGPGTRLTVL.

This clonotype was counted once. A read error is possible here, since a much larger clone lies one base away. J is TRBJ2-4 and V is TRBV21-1; TRBD1 is the table's D call and was not checked against the DNA. TRBV21-1 is classified as a pseudogene. There are 17 residues in the CDR3. The CDR3 coding sequence is TGTGCCAGCAGCACATGGACGGACAGGGCGGCCAAAAACATTCAGTACTTC. This encodes CASSTWTDRAAKNIQYF.

V gene TRBV7-9 combines with J gene TRBJ2-7; 8 bases line up with TRBD1. Per the germline V gene, CDR1 is SEHNR and CDR2 is FQNEAQ (reference sequence). V was clipped by 5 bases and J by 0 bases; unmatched bases: 9. The CDR3 loop spans 16 amino acids. CDR3: CASSPLDRGSSYEQYF. DNA for the CDR3: TGTGCCAGCAGCCCCCTCGACAGGGGATCCTCCTACGAGCAGTACTTC.

The chain carries TRBV12-3 or TRBV12-4 and TRBJ2-7; D remains ambiguous. The CDR3 sequence is 13 residues long. V lost 6 bases to trimming and J lost 3 bases, with 12 bases between them. The CDR3 reads CASSPGYLYEQYF. The CDR3 nucleotides read TGTGCCAGCAGCCCCGGATACCTCTACGAGCAGTACTTC.

The sample holds a few counts of this clonotype. CDR3 sequence: CASSFGQGTGELFF. The DNA of the CDR3 is TGCGCCAGCAGCTTTGGACAGGGTACCGGGGAGCTGTTTTTT. This chain connects TRBV5-1 to TRBJ2-2, with 8 bases aligning to TRBD1. The germline V gene has CDR1 SGHRS and CDR2 YFSETQ. The V gene end was trimmed by 2 bases and the J gene end by 5 bases; junction bases not matched to a gene: 2. The CDR3 totals 14 residues.

Ten or more counts support this clonotype. The chain couples TRBV3-1 to TRBJ2-1; no firm D call. Germline values: CDR1 LGHDT, CDR2 YNNKEL (reference sequence). V was shortened by 2 bases and J by 8 bases, with 13 bases between the two germline ends. The CDR3 is made up of 14 amino acids. The CDR3 DNA reads TGTGCCAGCAGCCAATCTTCGGAGTCCGATGAGCAGTTCTTC. Its protein is CASSQSSESDEQFF.

With regard to this clonotype: A clone one base away is much larger, so this may be a read error. The rearrangement uses TRBV15 and TRBJ2-1; 8 bases fit TRBD2. This CDR3 has 15 amino acids. Germline values: CDR1 LNHNV, CDR2 YYDKDF (reference sequence). DNA for the CDR3: TGTGCCACCAGCAGAGGTATAGCGGGAATGGTTGAGCAGATCTTC. Translated: CATSRGIAGMVEQIF.

The rearrangement uses TRBV9 and TRBJ1-1; D remains unclear. V was trimmed by 3 bases and J by 3 bases, leaving 15 bases between them. CDR1 and CDR2 from the germline V gene are SGDLS and YYNGEE. The CDR3 has 15 residues. Here the CDR3 reads CASSEDGETDTEAFF. The CDR3 DNA sequence: TGTGCCAGCAGCGAGGACGGGGAAACCGACACTGAAGCTTTCTTT.

CDR3 protein: CASSFIAGGTDTQYF. As DNA, the CDR3 is TGTGCCAGCAGCTTCATAGCGGGAGGCACAGATACGCAGTATTTT. The rearrangement uses TRBV7-3 and TRBJ2-3; 9 nucleotides align to TRBD2. This CDR3 has 15 residues. Unmatched junction bases numbered 2, after V lost 3 bases and J lost 1 base. From germline, CDR1 is SGHTA and CDR2 FQGTGA.

The rearrangement links TRBV7-9 to TRBJ1-1, with D possibly TRBD1 on 5 matching bases. V lost 5 bases to trimming and J lost 1 base, with 17 bases between them. The germline V gene has CDR1 SEHNR and CDR2 FQNEAQ (reference sequence). The CDR3 consists of 16 residues. This chain's CDR3 is CASSPSGGAWNTEAFF. The CDR3 nucleotides read TGTGCCAGCAGCCCTTCGGGAGGGGCGTGGAACACTGAAGCTTTCTTT.

This clonotype was found many times. The genes are TRBV6-5 and TRBJ2-3, with TRBD2 matching 12 bases. This CDR3 spans 17 amino acids. V shed 6 bases and J 2 bases; nucleotides not matched to a gene: 9. The V gene's germline CDR1 is MNHEY and CDR2 SVGAGI. The CDR3 region is CASSHGGLAGYTDTQYF. In DNA form, the CDR3 reads TGTGCCAGCAGCCACGGGGGACTAGCGGGCTACACAGATACGCAGTATTTT.

This clonotype was counted only a few times. The chain combines TRBV2 with TRBJ2-3; 10 positions agree with TRBD2. The junction had 17 bases not matched to a gene; V was cut back by 0 bases and J by 2 bases. Germline loops: CDR1 SNHLY, CDR2 FYNNEI. The CDR3 is 21 residues long. CDR3 region: CASSEAAKGSGRAFLTDTQYF. CDR3 nucleotide sequence: TGTGCCAGCAGTGAAGCGGCCAAAGGAAGCGGGAGGGCCTTTCTCACAGATACGCAGTATTTT.